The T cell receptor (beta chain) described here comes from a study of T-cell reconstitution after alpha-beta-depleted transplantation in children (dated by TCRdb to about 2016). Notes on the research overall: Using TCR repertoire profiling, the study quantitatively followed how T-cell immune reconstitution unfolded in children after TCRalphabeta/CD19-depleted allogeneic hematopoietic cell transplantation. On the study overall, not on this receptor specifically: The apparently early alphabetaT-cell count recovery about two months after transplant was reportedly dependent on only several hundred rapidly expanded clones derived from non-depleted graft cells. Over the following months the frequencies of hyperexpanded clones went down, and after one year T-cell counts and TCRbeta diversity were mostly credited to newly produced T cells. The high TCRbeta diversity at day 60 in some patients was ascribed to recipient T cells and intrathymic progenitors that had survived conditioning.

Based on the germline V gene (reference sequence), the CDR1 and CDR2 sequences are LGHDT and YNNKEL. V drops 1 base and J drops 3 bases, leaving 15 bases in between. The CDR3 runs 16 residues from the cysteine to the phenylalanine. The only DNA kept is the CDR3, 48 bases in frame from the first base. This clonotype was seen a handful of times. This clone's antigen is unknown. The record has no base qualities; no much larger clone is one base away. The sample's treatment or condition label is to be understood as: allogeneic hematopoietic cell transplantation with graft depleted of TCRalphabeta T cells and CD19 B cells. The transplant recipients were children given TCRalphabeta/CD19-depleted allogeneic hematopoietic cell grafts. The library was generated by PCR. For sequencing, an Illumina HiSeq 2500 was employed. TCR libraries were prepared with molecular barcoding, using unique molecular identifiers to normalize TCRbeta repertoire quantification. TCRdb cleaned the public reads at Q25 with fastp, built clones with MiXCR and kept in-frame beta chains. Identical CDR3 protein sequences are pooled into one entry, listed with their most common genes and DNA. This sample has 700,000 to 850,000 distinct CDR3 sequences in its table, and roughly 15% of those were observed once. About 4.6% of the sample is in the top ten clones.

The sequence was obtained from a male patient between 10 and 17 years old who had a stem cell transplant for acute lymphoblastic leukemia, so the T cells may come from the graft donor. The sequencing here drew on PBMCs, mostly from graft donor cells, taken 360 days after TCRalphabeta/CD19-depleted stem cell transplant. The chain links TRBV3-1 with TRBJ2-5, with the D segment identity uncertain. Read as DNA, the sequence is TGTGCCAGCAGCCAAGGAAATCCGGTTGTTAAAGAGACCCAGTACTTC. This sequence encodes CASSQGNPVVKETQYF.